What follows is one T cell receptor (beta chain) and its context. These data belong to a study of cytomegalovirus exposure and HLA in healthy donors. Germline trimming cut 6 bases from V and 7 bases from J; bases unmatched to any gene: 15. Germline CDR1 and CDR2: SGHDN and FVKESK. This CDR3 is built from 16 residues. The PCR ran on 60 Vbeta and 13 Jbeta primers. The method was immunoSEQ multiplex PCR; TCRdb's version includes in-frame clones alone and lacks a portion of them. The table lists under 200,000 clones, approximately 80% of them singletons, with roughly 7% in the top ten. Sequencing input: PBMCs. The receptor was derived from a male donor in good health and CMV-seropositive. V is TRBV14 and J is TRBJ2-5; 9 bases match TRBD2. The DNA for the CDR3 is TGTGCCAGCAGTGAGCGGGGGGCCCACCCGGGAGGGACCCAGTACTTC. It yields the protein CASSERGAHPGGTQYF.